The 23 T cell receptor beta chains below were found in one sample sequenced in a study of T cell responses to AZD1222 COVID-19 vaccine. Sequenced by immunoSEQ multiplex PCR; TCRdb stores in-frame clones only, minus some. The table has approximately 99,000 clones, roughly 85% seen once; the top ten hold 2.5% to 3%. The specimen comprised peripheral blood, sampled on day 0 of AZD1222 vaccination. The receptors originated from an adult in good health.

V and J are TRBV6-1 and TRBJ2-7, with 9 bases fitting TRBD1. The CDR3 is made up of 15 amino acids. V trimming: 3 bases; J trimming: 6 bases; junction bases outside the gene matches: 9. Germline CDR1 and CDR2: MNHNS and SASEGT. CDR3: CASSDSGTGYREQYF. CDR3 nucleotides: TGTGCCAGCAGTGATTCGGGGACAGGGTATCGCGAGCAGTACTTC.

The CDR3 region is CASSLRSQGRGEKLFF. The CDR3 DNA follows: TGTGCCAGCAGTTTACGCTCTCAGGGGCGGGGTGAAAAACTGTTTTTT. This rearrangement joins TRBV27 to TRBJ1-4; possibly TRBD1 for D (6 bases). The CDR3 totals 16 residues. The germline gives CDR1 MNHEY, CDR2 SMNVEV (reference sequence). V gave up 2 bases and J gave up 7 bases, with 17 bases separating them. The whole variable domain, remainder taken from reference TRBV27 and TRBJ1-4, is EAQVTQNPRYLITVTGKKLTVTCSQNMNHEYMSWYRQDPGLGLRQIYYSMNVEVTDKGDVPEGYKVSRKEKRNFPLILESPSPNQTSLYFCASSLRSQGRGEKLFFGSGTQLSVL.

The V gene is TRBV9, the J gene TRBJ1-4; TRBD1 is a possible D gene (6 bases). Germline assignment: CDR1 SGDLS and CDR2 YYNGEE. The CDR3 consists of 15 residues. V lost 4 bases, J lost 5 bases, and 15 bases lay in between. DNA for the CDR3: TGTGCCAGCAGCAGCAGGGGTTTTGGGAATGAAAAACTGTTTTTT. This gives the protein CASSSRGFGNEKLFF.

V and J are TRBV7-2 and TRBJ1-2; D may be TRBD1 (5 bases). Germline values: CDR1 SGHTA, CDR2 FQGNSA. Trimming removed 0 bases at V and 6 bases at J, with 8 bases between. The CDR3 consists of 13 residues. The CDR3 loop reads CASSLAWGDGYTF. CDR3 DNA sequence: TGTGCCAGCAGCTTAGCTTGGGGCGATGGCTACACCTTC.

This chain uses TRBV7-9 with TRBJ2-3; 7 bases line up with TRBD1. Germline V gene lookup returns CDR1 SEHNR and CDR2 FQNEAQ (reference sequence). The CDR3 length is 14 residues. V was pared by 6 bases and J by 1 base, with 4 bases of the junction left unmatched. The DNA for the CDR3 is TGTGCCAGCAGGGGGGACAGCCGCACAGATACGCAGTATTTT. It is translated as CASRGDSRTDTQYF.

A word on this clone: Its ends do not fully match the called genes, so a read error is possible. The gene calls are TRBV5-1 and TRBJ2-1; 11 bases are a match to TRBD2. CDR3 length equals 15 residues. Germline loops: CDR1 SGHRS, CDR2 YFSETQ. CDR3 coding DNA: TGTGCCAGCAGCGGGGAGGGACTAGCGGCTAGTGAGCAGTTCTTC. Translating gives CASSGEGLAASEQFF.

V and J are TRBV6-2 or TRBV6-3 and TRBJ1-5; 11 nucleotides agree with TRBD1. This CDR3 contains 17 residues. In germline, CDR1 is MNHEY, CDR2 SVGEGT. J gave up 4 bases and V 5 bases, and 10 bases lay outside the gene matches. CDR3 nucleotides: TGTGCCAGCAGTCCGGGACAGGGGGGCCCTAGGAATCAGCCCCAGCATTTT. Its translation is CASSPGQGGPRNQPQHF.

The chain carries TRBV6-5 and TRBJ2-7; the D gene could be TRBD1 or TRBD2 (6 bases each). V was shortened by 2 bases and J by 0 bases, with 11 bases between the two germline ends. The CDR3 spans 15 residues. Germline V lookup: CDR1 MNHEY, CDR2 SVGAGI. CDR3 sequence reads: CASSYRGGLSYEQYF. The CDR3 bases are TGTGCCAGCAGTTACCGAGGGGGACTCTCCTACGAGCAGTACTTC.

The chain is built from TRBV20-1 and TRBJ1-1; D not resolved. Germline V gene data show CDR1 as DFQATT and CDR2 as SNEGSKA (reference sequence). The CDR3 length is 10 residues. Between the trimmed V and J ends, which lost 3 bases and 3 bases, there was a span of 2 bases. Written as DNA, the CDR3 is TGCAGTGCTAGTGACACTGAAGCTTTCTTT. Translation gives CSASDTEAFF.

The chain carries TRBV4-2 and TRBJ1-3; D is ambiguous. The CDR3 runs 15 residues. The V end was cut by 1 base, the J end by 0 bases, with 7 bases between. Germline V gene data show CDR1 as LGHNA and CDR2 as YNFKEQ. CDR3 protein: CASSQGASSGNTIYF. The CDR3 region has the DNA TGTGCCAGCAGCCAAGGGGCGAGCTCTGGAAACACCATATATTTT.

V and J are TRBV11-2 and TRBJ2-5; TRBD2 matches 9 bases. Germline V gene data show CDR1 as SGHAT and CDR2 as FQNNGV. The CDR3 runs 16 residues. J lost 4 bases, V lost 5 bases, and 11 bases had no gene match. The CDR3 DNA reads TGTGCCAGCAGCACCCTTGGCGGGGGGGGAGGAGAGACCCAGTACTTC. Protein product: CASSTLGGGGGETQYF. Looking up the rest from reference TRBV11-2 and TRBJ2-5 gives the full variable domain: EAGVAQSPRYKIIEKRQSVAFWCNPISGHATLYWYQQILGQGPKLLIQFQNNGVVDDSQLPKDRFSAERLKGVDSTLKIQPAKLEDSAVYLCASSTLGGGGGETQYFGPGTRLLVL.

The genes are TRBV18 and TRBJ2-1; D call uncertain. CDR1 KGHSH and CDR2 LQKENI come from the germline V gene. The CDR3 spans 15 residues. The germline V and J ends were trimmed by 8 bases and 0 bases, with 14 bases remaining between them. The CDR3 sequence: CASRLRLDSYNEQFF. CDR3 sequence (DNA): TGTGCCAGCCGCCTCCGGTTGGACTCCTACAATGAGCAGTTCTTC.

The chain carries TRBV4-1 and TRBJ2-1; 7 nucleotides align to TRBD2. In germline, CDR1 is MGHRA, CDR2 YSYEKL. V gave up 4 bases and J gave up 4 bases; unmatched junction bases: 10. The CDR3 runs 16 residues. DNA for the CDR3: TGCGCCAGCAGCCCTAATCCCGGGACTACATACAATGAGCAGTTCTTC. Translated: CASSPNPGTTYNEQFF.

The V and J genes are TRBV7-2 and TRBJ2-1; 12 nucleotides match TRBD2. V shed 0 bases, J shed 9 bases, and the junction held 3 bases outside the gene matches. Germline V gene sequence: CDR1 SGHTA, CDR2 FQGNSA. CDR3 size: 15 residues. This CDR3 is CASSLALAGGREQFF. The DNA of the CDR3 is TGTGCCAGCAGCTTAGCCCTAGCGGGAGGGCGTGAGCAGTTCTTC.

The chain uses TRBV18 and TRBJ2-3; D ambiguous. V lost 1 base and J lost 1, with 9 bases in between. There are 15 residues in the CDR3. Germline loops: CDR1 KGHSH, CDR2 LQKENI. The CDR3 is CASSPQQSGTDTQYF. CDR3 coding DNA: TGTGCCAGCTCACCACAGCAGAGCGGCACAGATACGCAGTATTTT. The variable domain in full, with the rest retrieved from reference TRBV18 and TRBJ2-3, is NAGVMQNPRHLVRRRGQEARLRCSPMKGHSHVYWYRQLPEEGLKFMVYLQKENIIDESGMPKERFSAEFPKEGPSILRIQQVVRGDSAAYFCASSPQQSGTDTQYFGPGTRLTVL.

This chain connects TRBV2 to TRBJ1-2; 7 bases are shared with TRBD1. V dropped 6 bases and J dropped 7; count of bases not matched to a gene: 11. Germline V gives CDR1 SNHLY, CDR2 FYNNEI. This CDR3 is 14 amino acids long. CDR3 bases: TGTGCCAGCAGCGCCGACAGGGAGGGAGGTGGCTACACCTTC. Amino acid sequence: CASSADREGGGYTF. Complete variable domain (other parts from reference TRBV2 and TRBJ1-2): EPEVTQTPSHQVTQMGQEVILRCVPISNHLYFYWYRQILGQKVEFLVSFYNNEISEKSEIFDDQFSVERPDGSNFTLKIRSTKLEDSAMYFCASSADREGGGYTFGSGTRLTVV.

This clone was seen just once. The V call is TRBV7-9, the J call TRBJ1-4; a possible D gene is TRBD1 (6 bases). The CDR3 consists of 14 residues. V shed 3 bases and J shed 7 bases, with 12 bases lying between them. The germline V gene encodes CDR1 SEHNR and CDR2 FQNEAQ (reference sequence). The CDR3 nucleotides read TGTGCCAGCAGCTTGGGGGGGCTGGTTGAAAAACTGTTTTTT. It is translated as CASSLGGLVEKLFF.

CDR3 DNA: TGCGCCAGCAGCCAAGTATCGAGCGGGGCCGATGAGCAGTTCTTC. Residues: CASSQVSSGADEQFF. J is TRBJ2-1 and V is TRBV4-3, with TRBD2 matching 7 bases. This CDR3 is built from 15 residues. Germline loops: CDR1 LGHNA, CDR2 YSLEER. V shed 1 base and J 8 bases; nucleotides not matched to a gene: 8.

This chain joins TRBV18 and TRBJ1-1; D gene uncertain. CDR3 length: 13 amino acids. V lost 3 bases and J 4 bases, leaving 9 bases between the germline ends. Germline V CDR1 and CDR2: KGHSH, LQKENI. CDR3 sequence reads: CASSPSTGTEAFF. The CDR3 region has the DNA TGTGCCAGCTCACCCTCCACGGGCACTGAAGCTTTCTTT.

The rearrangement links TRBV7-9 to TRBJ1-6, with TRBD1 identical over 8 bases. The germline V gene encodes CDR1 SEHNR and CDR2 FQNEAQ (reference sequence). After removal of 4 bases from V and 8 bases from J, the junction contained 7 bases not matched to a gene. CDR3 size: 15 residues. The CDR3 region is CASSSSQGAHSPLHF. CDR3 sequence (DNA): TGTGCCAGCAGCTCCTCTCAGGGGGCGCATTCACCCCTCCACTTT.

The chain carries TRBV27 and TRBJ1-6; D is perhaps TRBD1 (5 bases). Germline loops: CDR1 MNHEY, CDR2 SMNVEV (reference sequence). The CDR3 extends over 16 amino acids. V was clipped by 4 bases and J by 10 bases, with 20 bases between them. CDR3 amino acids: CASSSSRGGMQSPLHF. For the CDR3, the DNA is TGTGCCAGCAGTTCCTCGCGGGGGGGTATGCAGTCACCCCTCCACTTT.

This rearrangement joins TRBV4-2 to TRBJ1-1; no reliable D call. CDR1 LGHNA and CDR2 YNFKEQ come from the germline V gene. The CDR3 consists of 15 residues. V was clipped by 0 bases and J by 1 base, with 9 bases between them. CDR3 bases: TGTGCCAGCAGCCAAGATGCCCAGGAGAACACTGAAGCTTTCTTT. This encodes CASSQDAQENTEAFF.

J is TRBJ1-4 and V is TRBV25-1, with D possibly matching TRBD1 (5 bases). Germline V gives CDR1 MGHDK, CDR2 SYGVNS. The CDR3 covers 16 residues. V was shortened by 2 bases and J by 5 bases, with 15 bases between the two germline ends. CDR3 region: CASSEGGGIRNEKLFF. DNA for the CDR3: TGTGCCAGCAGTGAAGGCGGGGGAATTAGGAATGAAAAACTGTTTTTT.